This T cell receptor (beta chain) is from a study of radiotherapy plus CTLA-4 blockade in lung cancer. Study-level background: Around 19% of patients responded objectively, and around 32% achieved disease control.

Libraries were prepared by immunoSEQ multiplex PCR; TCRdb keeps only in-frame clonotypes and omits some of them. The sample has 80,000 to 100,000 clones; 65% to 80% are singletons. Notes on this clone: Its specificity is not known.

The study's findings and limits: Radiotherapy plus ipilimumab was followed by expansion in blood of tumor-derived TCR clones.

Sequenced here: peripheral blood, sampled from a patient treated with radiotherapy plus ipilimumab. This clonotype was sampled from a human donor with non-small cell lung cancer who had a partial response to radiotherapy plus ipilimumab. Some clones in this sample may be carry-over from other donors' samples.

The CDR3 nucleotides read TGTGCCAGCAGCTTAACGGTGAACGAGCAGTACTTC. Translating it yields CASSLTVNEQYF. The genes are TRBV11-2 and TRBJ2-7; D uncertain. The ends were cut back, 2 bases at V and 5 bases at J, with 7 bases in the middle. Germline V gene lookup returns CDR1 SGHAT and CDR2 FQNNGV. The CDR3 is made up of 12 amino acids.